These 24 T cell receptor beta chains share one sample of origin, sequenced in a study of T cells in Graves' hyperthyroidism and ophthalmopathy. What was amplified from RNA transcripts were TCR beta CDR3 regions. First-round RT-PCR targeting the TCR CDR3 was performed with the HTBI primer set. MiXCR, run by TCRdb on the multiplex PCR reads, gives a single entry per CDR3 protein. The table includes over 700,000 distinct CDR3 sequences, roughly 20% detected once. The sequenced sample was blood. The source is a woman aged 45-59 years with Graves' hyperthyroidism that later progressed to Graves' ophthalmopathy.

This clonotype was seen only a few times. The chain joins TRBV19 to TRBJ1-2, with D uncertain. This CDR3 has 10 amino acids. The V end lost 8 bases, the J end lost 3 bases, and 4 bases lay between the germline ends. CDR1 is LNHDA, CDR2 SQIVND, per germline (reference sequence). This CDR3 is CASRYYGYTF. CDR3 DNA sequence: TGTGCCAGTCGATACTATGGCTACACCTTC.

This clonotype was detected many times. Written as DNA, the CDR3 is TGTGCCAGCAAATTAGGGACATCGACGTCCTACGAGCAGTACTTC. Its translation: CASKLGTSTSYEQYF. The rearrangement uses TRBV7-8 and TRBJ2-7, with D possibly TRBD1 on 6 matching bases. V was cut by 7 bases and J by 1 base, with 17 bases left in between. The CDR3 totals 15 residues. Germline values: CDR1 SGHVS, CDR2 FQNEAQ.

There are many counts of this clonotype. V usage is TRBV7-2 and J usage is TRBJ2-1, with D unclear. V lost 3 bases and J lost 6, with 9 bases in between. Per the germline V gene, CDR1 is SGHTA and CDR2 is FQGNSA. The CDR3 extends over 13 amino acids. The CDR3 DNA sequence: TGTGCCAGCAGCTTCTTCCAGATCAATGAGCAGTTCTTC. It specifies CASSFFQINEQFF.

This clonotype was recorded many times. The CDR3 DNA follows: TGTGCCAGCAGAAGGGACAGTATGAACACTGAAGCTTTCTTT. Residues: CASRRDSMNTEAFF. The J gene is TRBJ1-1, the V gene TRBV12-3 or TRBV12-4; 7 positions agree with TRBD1. The V gene end was trimmed by 6 bases and the J gene end by 0 bases; junction bases not matched to a gene: 4. The CDR3 is 14 residues long.

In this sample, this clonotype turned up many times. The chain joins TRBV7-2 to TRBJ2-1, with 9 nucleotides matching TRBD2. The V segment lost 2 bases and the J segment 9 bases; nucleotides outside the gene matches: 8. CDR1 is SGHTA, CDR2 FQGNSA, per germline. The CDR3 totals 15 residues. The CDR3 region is CASSLNPSGESEQFF. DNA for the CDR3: TGTGCCAGCAGCTTAAACCCTAGCGGGGAAAGTGAGCAGTTCTTC.

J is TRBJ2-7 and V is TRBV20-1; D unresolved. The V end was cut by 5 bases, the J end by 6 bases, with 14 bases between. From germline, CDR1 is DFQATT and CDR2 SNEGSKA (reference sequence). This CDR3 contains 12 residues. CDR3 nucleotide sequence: TGCAGTGCTGCCGACTCCGCCTGCGAGCAGTACTTC. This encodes CSAADSACEQYF.

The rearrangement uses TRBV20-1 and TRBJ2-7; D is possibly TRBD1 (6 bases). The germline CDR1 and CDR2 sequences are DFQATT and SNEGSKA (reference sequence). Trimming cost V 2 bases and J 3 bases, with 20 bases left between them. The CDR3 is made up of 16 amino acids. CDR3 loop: CSARHSLPGQLYEQYF. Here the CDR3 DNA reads TGCAGTGCTAGACACTCTCTTCCGGGACAACTCTACGAGCAGTACTTC.

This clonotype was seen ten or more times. The CDR3 sequence is CASSFSSGQSTDTQYF. The CDR3 DNA sequence: TGTGCCAGCAGCTTCTCCTCGGGACAGAGCACAGATACGCAGTATTTT. This sequence joins TRBV11-2 and TRBJ2-3, with 7 bases matching TRBD1. V was clipped by 3 bases and J by 0 bases; unmatched bases: 6. CDR1 is SGHAT, CDR2 FQNNGV, per germline. This CDR3 has 16 amino acids.

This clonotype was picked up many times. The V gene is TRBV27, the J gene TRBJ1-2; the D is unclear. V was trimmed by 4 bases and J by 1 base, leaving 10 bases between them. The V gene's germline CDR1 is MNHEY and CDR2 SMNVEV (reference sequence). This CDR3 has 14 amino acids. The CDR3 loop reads CASSSPQDNYGYTF. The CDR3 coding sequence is TGTGCCAGCAGTTCCCCCCAGGATAACTATGGCTACACCTTC.

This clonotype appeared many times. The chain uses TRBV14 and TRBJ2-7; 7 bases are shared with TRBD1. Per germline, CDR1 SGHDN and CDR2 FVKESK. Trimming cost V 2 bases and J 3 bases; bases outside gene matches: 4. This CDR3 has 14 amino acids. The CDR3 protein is CASSQYRGSYEQYF. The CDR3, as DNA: TGTGCCAGCAGCCAATACAGGGGAAGCTACGAGCAGTACTTC.

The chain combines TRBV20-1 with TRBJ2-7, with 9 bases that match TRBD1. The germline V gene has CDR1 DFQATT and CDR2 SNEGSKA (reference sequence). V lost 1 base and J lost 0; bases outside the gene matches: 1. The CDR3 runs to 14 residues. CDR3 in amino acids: CSARGTGDSYEQYF. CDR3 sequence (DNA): TGCAGTGCTAGAGGGACAGGGGACTCCTACGAGCAGTACTTC.

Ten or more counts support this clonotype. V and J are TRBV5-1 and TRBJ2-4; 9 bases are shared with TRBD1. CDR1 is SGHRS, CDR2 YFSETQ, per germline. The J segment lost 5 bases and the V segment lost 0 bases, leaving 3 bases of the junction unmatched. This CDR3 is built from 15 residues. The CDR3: CASSLGDRAENIQYF. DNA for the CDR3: TGCGCCAGCAGCTTGGGGGACAGGGCTGAAAACATTCAGTACTTC.

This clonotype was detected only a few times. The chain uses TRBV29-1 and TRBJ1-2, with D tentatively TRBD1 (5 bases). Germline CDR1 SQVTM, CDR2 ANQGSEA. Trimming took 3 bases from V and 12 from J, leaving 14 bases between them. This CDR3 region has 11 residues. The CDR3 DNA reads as TGCAGCGTTGAGAGAACAGGCCCCAACACCTTC. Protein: CSVERTGPNTF.

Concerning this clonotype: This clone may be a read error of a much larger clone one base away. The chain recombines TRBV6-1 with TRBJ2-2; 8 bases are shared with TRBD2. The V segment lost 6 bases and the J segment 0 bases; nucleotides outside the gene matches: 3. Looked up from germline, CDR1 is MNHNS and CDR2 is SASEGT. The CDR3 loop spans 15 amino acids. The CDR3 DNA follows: TGTGCCAGCAGACCGGGAGGGTCGAACACCGGGGAGCTGTTTTTT. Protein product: CASRPGGSNTGELFF.

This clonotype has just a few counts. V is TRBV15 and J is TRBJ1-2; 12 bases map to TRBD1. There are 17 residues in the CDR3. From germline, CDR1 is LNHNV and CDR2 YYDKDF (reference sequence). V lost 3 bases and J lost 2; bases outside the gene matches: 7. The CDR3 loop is CATSRAGTGGSNYGYTF. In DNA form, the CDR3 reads TGTGCCACCAGCAGGGCCGGGACAGGGGGCTCCAACTATGGCTACACCTTC.

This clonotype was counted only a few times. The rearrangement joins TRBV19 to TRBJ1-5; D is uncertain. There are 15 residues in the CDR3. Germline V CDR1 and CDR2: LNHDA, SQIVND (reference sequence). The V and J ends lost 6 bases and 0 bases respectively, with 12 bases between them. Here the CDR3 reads CASSTTPYSNQPQHF. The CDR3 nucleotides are TGTGCCAGTAGCACTACACCTTATAGCAATCAGCCCCAGCATTTT. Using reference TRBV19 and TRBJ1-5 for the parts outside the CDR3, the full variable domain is DGGITQSPKYLFRKEGQNVTLSCEQNLNHDAMYWYRQDPGQGLRLIYYSQIVNDFQKGDIAEGYSVSREKKESFPLTVTSAQKNPTAFYLCASSTTPYSNQPQHFGDGTRLSIL.

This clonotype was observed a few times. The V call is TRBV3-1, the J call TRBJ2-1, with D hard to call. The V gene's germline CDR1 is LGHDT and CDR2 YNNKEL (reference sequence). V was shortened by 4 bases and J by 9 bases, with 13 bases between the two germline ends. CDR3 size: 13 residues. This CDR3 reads CASSRIDHGEQFF. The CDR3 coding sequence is TGTGCCAGCAGCCGGATAGACCATGGTGAGCAGTTCTTC.

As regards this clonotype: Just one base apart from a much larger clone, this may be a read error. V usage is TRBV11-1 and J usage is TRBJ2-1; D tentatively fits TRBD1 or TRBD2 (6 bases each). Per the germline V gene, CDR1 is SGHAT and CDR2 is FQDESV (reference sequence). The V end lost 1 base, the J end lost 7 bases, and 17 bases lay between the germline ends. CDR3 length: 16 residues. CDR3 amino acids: CASSLGPGAGENEQFF. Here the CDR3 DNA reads TGTGCCAGCAGCTTAGGTCCGGGGGCAGGAGAAAATGAGCAGTTCTTC.

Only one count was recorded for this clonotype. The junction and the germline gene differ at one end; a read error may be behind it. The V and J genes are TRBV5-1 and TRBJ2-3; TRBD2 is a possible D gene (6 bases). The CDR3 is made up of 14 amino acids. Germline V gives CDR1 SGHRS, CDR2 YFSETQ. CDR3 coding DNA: TGCGCCAGCTGCTTGGGACGGGGGACAGATACGCAGTATTTT. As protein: CASCLGRGTDTQYF. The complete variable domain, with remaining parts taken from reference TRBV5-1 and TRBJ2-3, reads KAGVTQTPRYLIKTRGQQVTLSCSPISGHRSVSWYQQTPGQGLQFLFEYFSETQRNKGNFPGRFSGRQFSNSRSEMNVSTLELGDSALYLCASCLGRGTDTQYFGPGTRLTVL.

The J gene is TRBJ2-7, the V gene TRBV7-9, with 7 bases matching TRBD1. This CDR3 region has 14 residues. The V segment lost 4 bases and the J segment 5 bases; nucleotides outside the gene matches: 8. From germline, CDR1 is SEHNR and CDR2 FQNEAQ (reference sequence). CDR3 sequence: CASSYRDSGNEQYF. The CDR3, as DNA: TGTGCCAGCAGCTACCGGGACAGCGGCAACGAGCAGTACTTC.

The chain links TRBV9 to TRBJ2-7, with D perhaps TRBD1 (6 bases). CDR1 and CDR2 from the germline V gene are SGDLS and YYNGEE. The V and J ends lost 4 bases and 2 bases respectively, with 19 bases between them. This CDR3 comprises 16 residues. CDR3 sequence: CASSTRQDLVPYEQYF. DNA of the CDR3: TGTGCCAGCAGCACCAGACAGGACCTCGTCCCCTACGAGCAGTACTTC.

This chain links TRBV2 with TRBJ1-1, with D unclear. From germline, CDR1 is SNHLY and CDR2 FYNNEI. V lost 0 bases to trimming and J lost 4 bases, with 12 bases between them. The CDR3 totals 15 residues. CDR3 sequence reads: CASSEAKGKVTEAFF. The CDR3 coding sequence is TGTGCCAGCAGTGAAGCGAAAGGGAAGGTCACTGAAGCTTTCTTT.

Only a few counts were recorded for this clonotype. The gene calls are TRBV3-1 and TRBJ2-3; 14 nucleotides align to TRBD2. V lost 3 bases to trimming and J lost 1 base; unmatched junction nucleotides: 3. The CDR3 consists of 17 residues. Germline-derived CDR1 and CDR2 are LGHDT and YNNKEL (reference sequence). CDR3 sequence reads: CASSQPGLAGGTDTQYF. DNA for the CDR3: TGTGCCAGCAGCCAGCCGGGACTAGCGGGGGGCACAGATACGCAGTATTTT.

CDR3 residues: CASPSGTETQYF. Here the CDR3 DNA reads TGTGCCAGCCCGTCAGGGACGGAGACCCAGTACTTC. This chain joins TRBV6-1 and TRBJ2-5; either TRBD1 or TRBD2 may fit D (5 bases each). The ends were cut back, 8 bases at V and 5 bases at J, with 12 bases in the middle. The CDR3 is made up of 12 amino acids. CDR1 is MNHNS and CDR2 is SASEGT in the germline V gene.